The 9 T cell receptor beta chains given below trace back to one sample, sequenced in a study of Ad26.COV2.S vaccination and SARS-CoV-2 variants. Clones were sequenced by immunoSEQ multiplex PCR, and TCRdb holds only the in-frame ones, with some missing. The sample lists about 370,000 clones, approximately 90% occurring once. Treatment of the sample: 15 to 20 received Ad26.COV2.S at low or high dose, single or two shots; about 5 received placebo; per-sample allocation not given. Sampling occurred on day 63 after the first vaccine or placebo injection. Here the sequenced sample was peripheral blood, taken in a trial of Ad26.COV2.S vaccine versus placebo. All receptors come from a person between 18 and 65 years old who received the Ad26.COV2.S COVID-19 vaccine or a placebo.

This clone appeared once. V is TRBV7-9 and J is TRBJ1-2, with D possibly TRBD1 on 6 matching bases. The CDR3 sequence is 15 residues long. CDR1 is SEHNR, CDR2 FQNEAQ, per germline (reference sequence). V shed 0 bases and J shed 6 bases, with 14 bases lying between them. CDR3 nucleotides: TGTGCCAGCAGCTTAGCGCTCGCAGGGGAGGATGGCTACACCTTC. Protein product: CASSLALAGEDGYTF.

V usage is TRBV7-6 and J usage is TRBJ2-6; D gene unclear. The CDR3 runs to 16 residues. Germline CDR1 and CDR2: SGHVS and FNYEAQ. V was shortened by 0 bases and J by 0 bases, with 6 bases between the two germline ends. This chain's CDR3 is CASSLAESSGANVLTF. CDR3 sequence (DNA): TGTGCCAGCAGCTTAGCGGAGAGCTCTGGGGCCAACGTCCTGACTTTC.

This clone is a singleton in its sample. This chain joins TRBV5-4 and TRBJ2-1; 7 nucleotides match TRBD1. There are 16 residues in the CDR3. With V trimmed by 3 bases and J by 7 bases, 13 bases remained unmatched. CDR1 SGHNT and CDR2 YYREEE come from the germline V gene (reference sequence). The CDR3 spells CASSSDWSGGRNEQFF. CDR3 DNA: TGTGCCAGCAGCTCGGACTGGTCAGGGGGTAGGAATGAGCAGTTCTTC.

This chain connects TRBV4-1 to TRBJ2-2; D gene uncertain. Germline CDR1 and CDR2: MGHRA and YSYEKL. The CDR3 runs 11 residues. The ends were cut back, 4 bases at V and 7 bases at J, with 4 bases in the middle. CDR3 nucleotides: TGCGCCAGCAGCCGGAACGGGGAGCTGTTTTTT. It encodes CASSRNGELFF.

This clone was found a few times. The rearrangement links TRBV9 to TRBJ2-2; D not certain. Germline values: CDR1 SGDLS, CDR2 YYNGEE. The CDR3 is made up of 13 amino acids. Trimming took 0 bases from V and 7 from J, leaving 7 bases between them. CDR3 nucleotide sequence: TGTGCCAGCAGCGTAGTTGCGAACGGGGAGCTGTTTTTT. Translation gives CASSVVANGELFF. Looking up the rest from reference TRBV9 and TRBJ2-2 gives the full variable domain: DSGVTQTPKHLITATGQRVTLRCSPRSGDLSVYWYQQSLDQGLQFLIQYYNGEERAKGNILERFSAQQFPDLHSELNLSSLELGDSALYFCASSVVANGELFFGEGSRLTVL.

This chain uses TRBV4-2 with TRBJ2-1; no clear D. Trimming took off 2 bases at V and 6 bases at J, with 2 bases between the two ends. The CDR3 is made up of 11 amino acids. CDR1 is LGHNA and CDR2 is YNFKEQ in the germline V gene. The DNA for the CDR3 is TGTGCCAGCAGCCAATTCAATGAGCAGTTCTTC. Its translation is CASSQFNEQFF.

The chain has TRBV27 and TRBJ2-7, with TRBD1 matching 10 bases. Unmatched junction bases numbered 11, after V lost 7 bases and J lost 5 bases. Germline-derived CDR1 and CDR2 are MNHEY and SMNVEV (reference sequence). The CDR3 covers 15 residues. CDR3 DNA: TGTGCCAGCAACCTAGCCGGGACAGGGGTACACGAGCAGTACTTC. It encodes CASNLAGTGVHEQYF.

This sequence joins TRBV5-1 and TRBJ2-3, with 7 bases aligning to TRBD1. The ends lost 5 bases at V and 3 bases at J; junction bases unmatched: 3. The germline CDR1 and CDR2 sequences are SGHRS and YFSETQ. This CDR3 has 13 residues. CDR3: CASRGGRTDTQYF. CDR3 in DNA: TGCGCCAGCAGAGGGGGCCGGACAGATACGCAGTATTTT.

V and J are TRBV3-1 (or the pseudogene TRBV3-2) and TRBJ1-5, with TRBD1 matching over 10 bases. The CDR3 covers 17 residues. Germline-derived CDR1 and CDR2 are LGHDT and YNNKEL (reference sequence). The V segment lost 0 bases and the J segment 4 bases; nucleotides outside the gene matches: 6. The CDR3 nucleotides are TGTGCCAGCAGCCAAGATTGGACAGGGGGTTTTAATCAGCCCCAGCATTTT. Translated: CASSQDWTGGFNQPQHF.